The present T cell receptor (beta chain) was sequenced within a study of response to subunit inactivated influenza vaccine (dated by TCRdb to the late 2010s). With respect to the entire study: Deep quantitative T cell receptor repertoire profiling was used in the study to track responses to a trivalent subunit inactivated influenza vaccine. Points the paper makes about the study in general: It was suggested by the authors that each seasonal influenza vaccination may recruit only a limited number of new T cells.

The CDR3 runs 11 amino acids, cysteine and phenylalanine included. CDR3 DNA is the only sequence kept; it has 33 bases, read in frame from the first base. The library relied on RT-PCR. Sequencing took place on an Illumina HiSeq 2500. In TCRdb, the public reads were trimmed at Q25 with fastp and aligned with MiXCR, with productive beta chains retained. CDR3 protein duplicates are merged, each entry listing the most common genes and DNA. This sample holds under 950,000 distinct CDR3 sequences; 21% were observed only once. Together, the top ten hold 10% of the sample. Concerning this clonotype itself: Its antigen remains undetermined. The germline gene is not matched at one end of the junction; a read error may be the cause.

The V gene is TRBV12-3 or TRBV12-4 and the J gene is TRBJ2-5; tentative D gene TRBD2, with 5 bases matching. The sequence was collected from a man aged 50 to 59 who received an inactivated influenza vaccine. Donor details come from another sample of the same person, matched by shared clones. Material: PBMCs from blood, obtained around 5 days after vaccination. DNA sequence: TGTGCCAGTCGATTCGGGGAGACCCAGGACTTC. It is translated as CASRFGETQDF.